Presented here are 13 T cell receptor beta chains from one specimen sequenced in a study of blood T cell repertoires in COVID-19. Clones were sequenced by immunoSEQ multiplex PCR, and TCRdb holds only the in-frame ones, with some missing. This table has some 200,000 clones, just under 90% appearing once. Sequenced sample: peripheral blood. Receptor source: an older woman with COVID-19, enrolled during active disease.

The chain recombines TRBV27 with TRBJ1-3; a possible D gene is TRBD1 (5 bases). The CDR3 has 16 amino acids. V lost 3 bases and J lost 4, with 16 bases in between. The germline CDR1 and CDR2 sequences are MNHEY and SMNVEV (reference sequence). The CDR3 bases are TGTGCCAGCAGTTTCGGCACAGGCCGGCCCGGAAACACCATATATTTT. Encoded protein: CASSFGTGRPGNTIYF.

The rearrangement uses TRBV7-9 and TRBJ1-1, with TRBD1 identical over 9 bases. The germline gives CDR1 SEHNR, CDR2 FQNEAQ (reference sequence). V gave up 2 bases and J gave up 7 bases; unmatched junction bases: 14. The CDR3 is 17 amino acids. The DNA of the CDR3 is TGTGCCAGCAGCTTATTAAACAGGGGGCGCGGTGGAGGTGAAGCTTTCTTT. Its translation: CASSLLNRGRGGGEAFF.

This sequence joins TRBV18 and TRBJ1-5; maybe TRBD1 (5 bases). Germline V gives CDR1 KGHSH, CDR2 LQKENI. Trimming took off 2 bases at V and 7 bases at J, with 12 bases between the two ends. The CDR3 is 14 residues long. Here the CDR3 reads CASSPKAGHQPQHF. The CDR3 DNA follows: TGTGCCAGCTCACCAAAGGCAGGGCACCAGCCCCAGCATTTT.

This CDR3 is CASSQQDYTQYF. The CDR3 region has the DNA TGCGCCAGCAGTCAACAGGACTATACGCAGTATTTT. The rearrangement joins TRBV23-1 to TRBJ2-3, with TRBD2 as a possible D gene (5 bases). TRBV23-1 falls under the ORF class, with uncertain function. The CDR3 loop spans 12 amino acids. V was cut by 2 bases and J by 7 bases, with 7 bases left in between.

The J gene is TRBJ1-4, the V gene TRBV2; the match to TRBD1 covers 8 bases. Germline lookup yields CDR1 SNHLY and CDR2 FYNNEI. The V gene end was trimmed by 10 bases and the J gene end by 4 bases; junction bases not matched to a gene: 8. This CDR3 region has 14 residues. CDR3 coding DNA: TGTGCCACAACCGAGGGACAGGTTAATGAAAAACTGTTTTTT. Its translation: CATTEGQVNEKLFF.

V and J are TRBV18 and TRBJ2-7; D remains ambiguous. Per the germline V gene, CDR1 is KGHSH and CDR2 is LQKENI. This CDR3 contains 13 residues. V was shortened by 6 bases and J by 6 bases, with 15 bases between the two germline ends. The CDR3 sequence: CASSTISVSEQYF. CDR3 in DNA: TGTGCCAGCTCGACAATCTCGGTCTCCGAGCAGTACTTC.

J is TRBJ2-1 and V is TRBV19; 14 bases are a match to TRBD2. The trim removed 4 bases at V and 9 bases at J, leaving 8 bases unmatched. There are 16 residues in the CDR3. Looked up from germline, CDR1 is LNHDA and CDR2 is SQIVND (reference sequence). The CDR3 here is CASSRTGTSGSIEQFF. The CDR3 DNA is TGTGCCAGTAGTAGAACCGGGACTAGCGGGAGTATTGAGCAGTTCTTC.

The chain links TRBV4-2 to TRBJ2-5, with 8 bases aligning to TRBD2. The CDR3 loop spans 16 amino acids. The junction had 8 bases not matched to a gene; V was cut back by 0 bases and J by 5 bases. Germline CDR1 is LGHNA and CDR2 is YNFKEQ. The CDR3 DNA reads TGTGCCAGCAGCCAAGAGTTGGCTAGCGGGTGGGAGACCCAGTACTTC. Translated: CASSQELASGWETQYF.

The rearrangement joins TRBV7-9 to TRBJ1-6; no definite D call. V lost 0 bases and J lost 7, with 4 bases in between. The CDR3 is 13 amino acids. CDR1 and CDR2 from the germline V gene are SEHNR and FQNEAQ (reference sequence). The CDR3 DNA is TGTGCCAGCAGCTTAGCGCGGAATTCACCCCTCCACTTT. It specifies CASSLARNSPLHF. Looking up the rest from reference TRBV7-9 and TRBJ1-6 gives the full variable domain: DTGVSQNPRHKITKRGQNVTFRCDPISEHNRLYWYRQTLGQGPEFLTYFQNEAQLEKSRLLSDRFSAERPKGSFSTLEIQRTEQGDSAMYLCASSLARNSPLHFGNGTRLTVT.

The genes are TRBV12-3 or TRBV12-4 and TRBJ1-3; D unclear. This CDR3 region has 12 residues. V was cut by 2 bases and J by 3 bases, with 2 bases left in between. The CDR3 reads CASSLHGNTIYF. DNA of the CDR3: TGTGCCAGCAGTTTACATGGAAACACCATATATTTT.

This chain links TRBV2 with TRBJ1-6; D possibly corresponds to TRBD1 (5 bases). CDR1 is SNHLY and CDR2 is FYNNEI in the germline V gene. The germline V and J ends were trimmed by 6 bases and 5 bases, with 5 bases remaining between them. This CDR3 has 12 residues. The CDR3 DNA reads TGTGCCAGCAGACAGGATAATTCACCCCTCCACTTT. Translation gives CASRQDNSPLHF.

The chain has TRBV7-2 and TRBJ1-4; the D gene is possibly TRBD1 (5 bases). Trimming took 3 bases from V and 7 from J, leaving 12 bases between them. This CDR3 has 14 residues. Germline V gene sequence: CDR1 SGHTA, CDR2 FQGNSA. The CDR3: CASSLGRGSEKLFF. The CDR3 bases are TGTGCCAGCAGCTTGGGCCGGGGGTCTGAAAAACTGTTTTTT.

The chain links TRBV4-1 to TRBJ2-6; weak D call: TRBD1 (6 bases). V lost 2 bases and J lost 8, with 13 bases in between. CDR1 is MGHRA, CDR2 YSYEKL, per germline. This CDR3 has 15 residues. The CDR3: CASSQTGMPSNVLTF. DNA for the CDR3: TGCGCCAGCAGCCAAACAGGGATGCCCTCCAACGTCCTGACTTTC.